One T cell receptor (beta chain) is described in this entry. Its antigen is still unknown. The sample belongs to a study of blood T cells in healthy people across ages. Primed by a sample-barcoded 5' primer and a J-beta primer mix, a second PCR proceeded for 7 to 11 cycles. TCRdb re-derived calls from the 5' RACE reads in MiXCR, one entry per CDR3 protein. The data show fewer than 1.5 million distinct CDR3 sequences, around 42% seen once. Unmatched junction bases numbered 5, after V lost 1 base and J lost 3 bases. The CDR3 is made up of 15 amino acids. CDR1 is DFQATT and CDR2 is SNEGSKA in the germline V gene (reference sequence). Study conclusions and caveats: Older age went with lower TCR beta diversity per million T cells, in a roughly linear way. Long-lived donors had more naive CD4+ cells and higher diversity than aged donors.

The chain is built from TRBV20-1 and TRBJ2-3; 9 bases agree with TRBD1. The origin of this receptor is a young woman in good health. Sequencing was done on a sample of blood. The CDR3 coding sequence is TGCAGTGCTAGAGCGGACAGGGGCGTAACAGATACGCAGTATTTT. Its translation is CSARADRGVTDTQYF.